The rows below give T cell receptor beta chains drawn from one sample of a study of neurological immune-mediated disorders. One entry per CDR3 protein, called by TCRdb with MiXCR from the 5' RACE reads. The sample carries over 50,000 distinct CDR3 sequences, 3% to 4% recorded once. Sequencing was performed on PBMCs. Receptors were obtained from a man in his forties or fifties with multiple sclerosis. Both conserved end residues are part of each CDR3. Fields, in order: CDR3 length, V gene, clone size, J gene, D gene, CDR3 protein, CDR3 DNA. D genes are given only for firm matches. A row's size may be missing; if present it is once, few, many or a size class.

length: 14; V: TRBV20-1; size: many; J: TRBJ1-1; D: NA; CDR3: CSARDKDLNTEAFF; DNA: TGCAGTGCTAGAGATAAGGACTTGAACACTGAAGCTTTCTTT
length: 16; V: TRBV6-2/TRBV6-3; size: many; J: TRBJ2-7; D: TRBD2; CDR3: CASSYSLAGVHYEQYF; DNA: TGTGCCAGCAGTTACTCCCTAGCGGGGGTTCATTACGAGCAGTACTTC
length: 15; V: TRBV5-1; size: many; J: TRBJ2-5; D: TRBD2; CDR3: CASSPSAGGPETQYF; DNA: TGCGCCAGCAGCCCGTCAGCGGGGGGGCCGGAGACCCAGTACTTC
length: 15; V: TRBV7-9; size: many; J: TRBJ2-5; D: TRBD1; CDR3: CASSFIGTGKETQYF; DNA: TGTGCCAGCAGCTTTATCGGGACAGGGAAAGAGACCCAGTACTTC
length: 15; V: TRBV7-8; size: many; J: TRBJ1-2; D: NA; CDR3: CASTESGRSAYGYTF; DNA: TGTGCCAGCACTGAATCGGGGCGGAGCGCTTATGGCTACACCTTC
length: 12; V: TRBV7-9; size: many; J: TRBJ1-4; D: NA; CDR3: CASSSPFEELFF; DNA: TGTGCCAGCAGCTCCCCGTTCGAGGAACTGTTTTTT
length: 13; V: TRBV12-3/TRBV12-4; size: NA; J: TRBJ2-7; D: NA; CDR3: CASQETSSYEQYF; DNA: TGTGCCAGTCAGGAGACGTCCTCCTACGAGCAGTACTTC
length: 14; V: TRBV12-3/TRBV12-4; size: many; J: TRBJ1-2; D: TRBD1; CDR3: CASSPGGWNYGYTF; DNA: TGTGCCAGCAGCCCAGGGGGATGGAACTATGGCTACACCTTC
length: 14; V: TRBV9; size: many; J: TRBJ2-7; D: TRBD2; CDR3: CASSRGGPENEQYF; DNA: TGTGCCAGCTCCCGCGGGGGGCCTGAGAACGAGCAGTACTTC
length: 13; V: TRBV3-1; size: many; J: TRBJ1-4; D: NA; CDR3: CASSQVRKEKLFF; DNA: TGTGCCAGCAGCCAAGTTCGGAAAGAAAAACTGTTTTTT
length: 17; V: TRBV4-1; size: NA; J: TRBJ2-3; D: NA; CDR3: CASSQDWPSWGTDTQYF; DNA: TGCGCCAGCAGCCAAGATTGGCCTAGCTGGGGCACAGATACGCAGTATTTT
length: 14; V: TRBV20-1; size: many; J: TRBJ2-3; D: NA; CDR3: CSVLHDGGTDTQYF; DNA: TGCAGTGTCTTACATGATGGGGGCACAGATACGCAGTATTTT
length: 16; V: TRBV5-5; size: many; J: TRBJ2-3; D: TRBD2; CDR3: CASSLLAGASTDTQYF; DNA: TGTGCCAGCAGCTTACTAGCGGGGGCTAGCACAGATACGCAGTATTTT
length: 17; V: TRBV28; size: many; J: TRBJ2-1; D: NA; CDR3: CASRTPFRDTGNNEQFF; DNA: TGTGCCAGCAGAACTCCCTTCAGGGACACCGGTAACAATGAGCAGTTCTTC
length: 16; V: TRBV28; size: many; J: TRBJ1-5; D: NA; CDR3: CASSVGGALSNQPQHF; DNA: TGTGCCAGCAGTGTCGGGGGAGCCTTAAGCAATCAGCCCCAGCATTTT
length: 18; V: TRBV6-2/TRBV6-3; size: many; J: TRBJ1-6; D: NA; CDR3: CASSYMGTSSSYNSPLHF; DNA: TGTGCCAGCAGTTACATGGGCACCTCAAGCTCCTATAATTCACCCCTCCACTTT
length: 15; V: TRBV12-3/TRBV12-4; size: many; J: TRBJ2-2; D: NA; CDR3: CASSRQAINTGELFF; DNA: TGTGCCAGCAGCCGGCAGGCTATCAACACCGGGGAGCTGTTTTTT
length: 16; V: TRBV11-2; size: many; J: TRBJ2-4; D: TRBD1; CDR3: CASSLGQGVAKNIQYF; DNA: TGTGCCAGCAGCTTAGGTCAGGGGGTAGCCAAAAACATTCAGTACTTC
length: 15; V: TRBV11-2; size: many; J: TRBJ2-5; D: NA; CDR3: CASSLGGGSQETQYF; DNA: TGTGCCAGCAGCTTAGGAGGAGGCAGCCAAGAGACCCAGTACTTC
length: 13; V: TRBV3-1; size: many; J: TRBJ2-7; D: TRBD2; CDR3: CASSGDGGDEQYF; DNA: TGTGCCAGCAGCGGCGACGGGGGGGACGAGCAGTACTTC
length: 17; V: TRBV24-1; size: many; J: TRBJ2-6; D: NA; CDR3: CATSDPPGSSGANVLTF; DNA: TGTGCCACCAGTGATCCGCCAGGCAGCTCTGGGGCCAACGTCCTGACTTTC
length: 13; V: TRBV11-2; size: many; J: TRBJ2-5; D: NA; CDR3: CASSLVGRETQYF; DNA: TGTGCCAGCAGCTTAGTGGGTCGAGAGACCCAGTACTTC
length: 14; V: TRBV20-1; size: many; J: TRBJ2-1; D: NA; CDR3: CSASLTSSLNEQFF; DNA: TGCAGTGCTAGTCTAACAAGCTCCCTCAATGAGCAGTTCTTC
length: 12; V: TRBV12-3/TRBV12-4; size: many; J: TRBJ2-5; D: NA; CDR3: CASSPGRETQYF; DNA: TGTGCCAGCAGCCCGGGACGGGAGACCCAGTACTTC
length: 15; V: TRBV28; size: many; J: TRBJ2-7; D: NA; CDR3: CASSPGGPSSYEQYF; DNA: TGTGCCAGCAGTCCCGGGGGCCCGAGCTCCTACGAGCAGTACTTC
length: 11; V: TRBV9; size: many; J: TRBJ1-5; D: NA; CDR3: CARRGPQPQHF; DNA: TGTGCCCGGCGGGGACCCCAGCCCCAGCATTTT
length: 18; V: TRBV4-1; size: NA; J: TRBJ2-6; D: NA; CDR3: CASSQEWGRLTGANVLTF; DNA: TGCGCCAGCAGCCAAGAATGGGGCAGGTTGACTGGGGCCAACGTCCTGACTTTC
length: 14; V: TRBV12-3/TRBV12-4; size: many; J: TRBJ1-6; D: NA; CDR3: CASSPPGRNSPLNF; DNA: TGTGCCAGCAGTCCCCCGGGCCGAAATTCACCCCTCAACTTT
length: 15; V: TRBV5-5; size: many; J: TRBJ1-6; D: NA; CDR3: CASSLVGGQLSPLHF; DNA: TGTGCCAGCAGCTTGGTCGGGGGGCAGCTTTCACCCCTCCACTTT
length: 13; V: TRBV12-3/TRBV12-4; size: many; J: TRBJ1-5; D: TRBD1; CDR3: CAVGQGGNQPQNF; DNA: TGTGCCGTGGGACAGGGCGGCAATCAGCCCCAGAATTTT
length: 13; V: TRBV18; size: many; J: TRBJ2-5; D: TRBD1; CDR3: CASSPTGLETQYF; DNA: TGTGCCAGCTCACCGACAGGGTTGGAGACCCAGTACTTC
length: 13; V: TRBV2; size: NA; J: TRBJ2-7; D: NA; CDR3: CASRQQGGGEQYF; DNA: TGTGCCAGCAGACAACAGGGTGGAGGCGAGCAGTACTTC